These T cell receptor beta chains were read from a single sample in a study of T-cell reconstitution after alpha-beta-depleted transplantation in children. TCRdb itself ran the PCR reads through MiXCR, one entry per CDR3 protein. Among approximately 520,000 distinct CDR3 sequences, roughly 11% were seen once, and the ten largest hold approximately 14%. The sequenced sample was PBMCs, mostly from graft donor cells, obtained 180 days after TCRalphabeta/CD19-depleted stem cell transplant. The receptors derive from a female patient aged 2 to 10 who had a stem cell transplant for aplastic anemia, so the T cells may come from the graft donor. Both conserved end residues are part of each CDR3. D genes are given only for firm matches.

J gene	V gene	D gene	CDR3 protein
TRBJ2-1	TRBV11-1	TRBD2	CASSGRLAGLYNEQFF
TRBJ1-1	TRBV27	.	CASSFYTGNTEAFF
TRBJ2-7	TRBV6-5	.	CASSYAEQTYEQYF
TRBJ1-2	TRBV12-3/TRBV12-4	TRBD1	CASSPERTGGEDGYTF
TRBJ2-2	TRBV7-2	.	CASSLYSSYGELFF
TRBJ1-2	TRBV27	.	CASSLRGRHDGYTF
TRBJ1-1	TRBV25-1	.	CASSEDRAGLDAFF
TRBJ2-5	TRBV4-2	TRBD2	CASSQVTSGGGNETQYF
TRBJ2-1	TRBV7-2	TRBD2	CASSFSGMVGWGDEQFF
TRBJ1-2	TRBV5-1	TRBD1	CASSLEDRGGGYGYTF
TRBJ2-1	TRBV29-1	.	CSVFLGSGTYNEQFF
TRBJ2-5	TRBV5-1	TRBD1	CARGRGETQYF
TRBJ2-1	TRBV3-1	.	CATKKIGQNEQFF
TRBJ2-1	TRBV10-3	.	CAISERSGSYNEQFF
TRBJ2-1	TRBV7-9	.	CASSLGTIVYNEQFF
TRBJ2-7	TRBV15	.	CATSRDRLGYEQYF
TRBJ2-5	TRBV29-1	TRBD1	CSALADRRMETQYF
TRBJ2-2	TRBV12-5	.	CASGLVPTGRNTGELFF
TRBJ2-1	TRBV20-1	.	CSAREGGEGEQFF
TRBJ2-2	TRBV10-1	TRBD2	CASSDPGTRGTGELFF
TRBJ1-2	TRBV29-1	.	CSVERPPVGGYTF
TRBJ1-5	TRBV18	.	CASSSMETGNQPQHF
TRBJ2-2	TRBV7-2	TRBD1	CASTPDRLDTGELFF
TRBJ1-4	TRBV20-1	TRBD1	CSAQTGGATNEKLFF
TRBJ2-1	TRBV19	TRBD1	CASSVQQGANEQFF
TRBJ2-7	TRBV21-1	.	CASSKDPTGTGSYEQYF
TRBJ1-2	TRBV5-1	TRBD1	CASSYRVDRGGYTF
TRBJ2-1	TRBV7-2	.	CASSLGFGGNEQFF
TRBJ2-3	TRBV5-1	TRBD1	CASSLGGTGGDDTQYF
TRBJ2-5	TRBV18	.	CASSPQTPKTQYF
TRBJ1-1	TRBV20-1	.	CSAGRRIEAFF
TRBJ2-4	TRBV11-2	.	CASSLGQAPLALLAKNIQYF
TRBJ2-1	TRBV7-2	.	CASSLASWYNEQFF
TRBJ2-2	TRBV21-1	.	CASPKGDTGELFF
TRBJ2-3	TRBV7-8	TRBD2	CASSGRTSGRTDTQYF
TRBJ1-6	TRBV5-1	TRBD1	CASSVGQENSYNSPLHF
TRBJ2-5	TRBV5-6	.	CASSLNTGLQETQYF
TRBJ2-2	TRBV9	TRBD2	CASSVIAGGGTGELFF
TRBJ2-1	TRBV4-3	TRBD1	CASSQEAKDRDHDEQFF
TRBJ2-1	TRBV7-2	.	CASSHRPRVDEQFF
TRBJ2-6	TRBV7-3	.	CASSATQSGANVLTF
TRBJ2-1	TRBV7-2	.	CASSPPLSGAPYNEQFF
TRBJ2-3	TRBV28	.	CASTLGGTSTDTQYF
TRBJ2-1	TRBV28	TRBD2	CASSLTSGSVGYEQFF
TRBJ1-4	TRBV9	.	CASSPTGSGNEKLFF
TRBJ1-3	TRBV20-1	TRBD1	CSATGAGNTIYF
TRBJ2-5	TRBV29-1	TRBD1	CSVERNRGQETQYF
TRBJ2-2	TRBV12-3/TRBV12-4	.	CASSFQRTNTGELFF
TRBJ1-1	TRBV5-1	.	CASSLSAGSPEAFF
TRBJ1-1	TRBV12-3/TRBV12-4	TRBD1	CASSPGQENTEAFF
TRBJ1-2	TRBV30	TRBD1	CAWSVWGQGNYGYTF
TRBJ1-5	TRBV5-1	TRBD1	CASSWDRDGPQHF